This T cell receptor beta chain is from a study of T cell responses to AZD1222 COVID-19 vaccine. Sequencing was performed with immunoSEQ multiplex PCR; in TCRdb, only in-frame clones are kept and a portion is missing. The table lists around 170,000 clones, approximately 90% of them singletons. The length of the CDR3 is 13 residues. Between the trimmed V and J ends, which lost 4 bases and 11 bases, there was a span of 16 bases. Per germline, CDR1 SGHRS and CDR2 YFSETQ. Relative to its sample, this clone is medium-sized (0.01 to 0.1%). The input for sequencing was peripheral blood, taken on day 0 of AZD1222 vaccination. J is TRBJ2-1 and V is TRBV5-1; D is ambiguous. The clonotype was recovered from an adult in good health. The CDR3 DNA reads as TGCGCCAGCAGCGCCGCTACAGTGTGGAAGCAGTTCTTC. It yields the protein CASSAATVWKQFF.